This T cell receptor (beta chain) comes out of a study of cytomegalovirus exposure and HLA in healthy donors. As for the study in general: Among the 400 or so donors who were genotyped, 81% fell in the genetic ancestry cluster that is associated with self-reported Caucasian donors.

Germline-derived CDR1 and CDR2 are SGHRS and YFSETQ. Trimming removed 0 bases from V and 0 bases from J, with 9 bases in between. The length of the CDR3 is 15 residues. Study observations and caveats: The classifier reportedly diagnosed cytomegalovirus status with high sensitivity and specificity.

In the case of this clone: The antigen remains unidentified.

Primers included in the PCR were 60 Vbeta and 13 Jbeta primers. Assay: immunoSEQ multiplex PCR; the TCRdb copy retains only in-frame clones and omits some. The sample includes some 99,000 clones, less than 80% of them seen just once. The source material was PBMCs. This TCR derives from a woman between 45 and 65 years old in good health and CMV-seropositive. The chain has TRBV5-1 and TRBJ2-5, with a possible D match to TRBD1 (6 bases). Here the CDR3 reads CASSLGWTDQETQYF. The CDR3 nucleotides read TGCGCCAGCAGCTTGGGGTGGACAGACCAAGAGACCCAGTACTTC.